These 22 T cell receptor beta chains came from one sample sequenced in a study of T cell responses to AZD1222 COVID-19 vaccine. The assay was immunoSEQ multiplex PCR, and TCRdb's table has in-frame clones only and misses some. Altogether 120,000 or so clones are present, 70% to 90% being singletons, with the ten largest covering about 1.5%. This specimen was peripheral blood, taken on day 0 of AZD1222 vaccination. These receptors originate from an adult in good health.

Only one count was recorded for this clone. The V call is TRBV6-5, the J call TRBJ2-3; 11 bases fit TRBD2. Trimming removed 6 bases from V and 9 bases from J; junction bases left unmatched: 11. The CDR3 has 15 amino acids. Germline V gives CDR1 MNHEY, CDR2 SVGAGI. This chain's CDR3 is CASSVTSGVQGTQYF. The CDR3 DNA sequence: TGTGCCAGCAGCGTGACTAGCGGGGTACAGGGAACGCAGTATTTT.

V is TRBV3-1 (or the pseudogene TRBV3-2) and J is TRBJ2-5; the D gene is possibly TRBD1 (5 bases). V dropped 2 bases and J dropped 2 bases, with 6 bases sitting between them. The length of the CDR3 is 13 residues. CDR1 and CDR2 from the germline V gene are LGHDT and YNNKEL (reference sequence). Here the CDR3 reads CASSQQGQETQYF. Written as DNA, the CDR3 is TGTGCCAGCAGCCAACAGGGTCAAGAGACCCAGTACTTC.

The chain couples TRBV27 to TRBJ2-5; perhaps D is TRBD1 or TRBD2 (6 bases each). The CDR3 length is 16 residues. The germline gives CDR1 MNHEY, CDR2 SMNVEV (reference sequence). V was trimmed by 5 bases and J by 5 bases, leaving 21 bases between them. CDR3 in amino acids: CASSPLRVLGGETQYF. DNA for the CDR3: TGTGCCAGCAGTCCCCTTCGGGTTTTGGGGGGCGAGACCCAGTACTTC.

This chain connects TRBV5-4 to TRBJ2-2, with D perhaps matching TRBD2 (6 bases). The CDR3 sequence is 16 residues long. V was cut by 5 bases and J by 4 bases, with 18 bases left in between. Germline CDR1 and CDR2: SGHNT and YYREEE (reference sequence). The CDR3 is CASSGPGAPGTGELFF. CDR3 nucleotides: TGTGCCAGCAGTGGCCCGGGAGCTCCTGGCACCGGGGAGCTGTTTTTT.

This sequence joins TRBV5-1 and TRBJ1-2, with D maybe TRBD1 (6 bases). Germline lookup yields CDR1 SGHRS and CDR2 YFSETQ. CDR3 length: 16 amino acids. Trimming removed 0 bases from V and 0 bases from J, with 12 bases in between. DNA for the CDR3: TGCGCCAGCAGCTTGGTTTGGGACACAGCTAACTATGGCTACACCTTC. Amino acid sequence: CASSLVWDTANYGYTF. The variable domain in full, with the rest retrieved from reference TRBV5-1 and TRBJ1-2, is KAGVTQTPRYLIKTRGQQVTLSCSPISGHRSVSWYQQTPGQGLQFLFEYFSETQRNKGNFPGRFSGRQFSNSRSEMNVSTLELGDSALYLCASSLVWDTANYGYTFGSGTRLTVV.

The chain recombines TRBV6-2 or TRBV6-3 with TRBJ2-4; the D gene is possibly TRBD1 (5 bases). The CDR3 totals 15 residues. CDR1 and CDR2 (germline): MNHEY, SVGEGT. V was shortened by 5 bases and J by 0 bases, with 11 bases between the two germline ends. This chain's CDR3 is CASSRQNLAKNIQYF. In DNA, the CDR3 is TGTGCCAGCAGTCGACAGAACCTAGCCAAAAACATTCAGTACTTC.

V usage is TRBV12-5 and J usage is TRBJ1-2, with 9 positions matching TRBD1. After removal of 1 base from V and 7 bases from J, the junction contained 4 bases not matched to a gene. Germline V gene data show CDR1 as LGHNT and CDR2 as FRNRAP. There are 14 residues in the CDR3. CDR3 region: CASGLGTGVSGYTF. The CDR3 nucleotides are TGTGCTAGTGGTTTGGGGACAGGGGTTTCTGGCTACACCTTC.

This clone appeared a single time. DNA of the CDR3: TGCGCCAGCAGCCCGGACGGCGGGAGTTACAATGAGCAGTTCTTC. This codes for CASSPDGGSYNEQFF. The chain uses TRBV4-1 and TRBJ2-1; 7 nucleotides match TRBD2. V lost 4 bases, J lost 4 bases, and 7 bases stayed unmatched. Germline lookup yields CDR1 MGHRA and CDR2 YSYEKL. CDR3 size: 15 residues.

The rearrangement uses TRBV20-1 and TRBJ2-5; the match to TRBD2 covers 7 bases. From germline, CDR1 is DFQATT and CDR2 SNEGSKA (reference sequence). Unmatched junction bases numbered 3, after V lost 3 bases and J lost 5 bases. The CDR3 extends over 12 amino acids. The CDR3 spells CSASDSGETQYF. The DNA for the CDR3 is TGCAGTGCTAGTGATAGCGGGGAGACCCAGTACTTC.

The chain has TRBV15 and TRBJ1-4; TRBD1 agrees at 7 bases. Germline values: CDR1 LNHNV, CDR2 YYDKDF (reference sequence). CDR3 size: 17 residues. V was pared by 6 bases and J by 7 bases, with 17 bases of the junction left unmatched. The chain's CDR3 is CATRPKRAAGGVEKLFF. DNA of the CDR3: TGTGCCACCAGGCCGAAACGCGCGGCAGGGGGGGTTGAAAAACTGTTTTTT.

Here the CDR3 DNA reads TGCAGTGCTCCGACCGGGAACACGCAGTATTTT. Translation gives CSAPTGNTQYF. This chain joins TRBV20-1 and TRBJ2-3, with a possible D match to TRBD2 (5 bases). The CDR3 consists of 11 residues. V was pared by 5 bases and J by 9 bases, with 12 bases between. Germline V lookup: CDR1 DFQATT, CDR2 SNEGSKA (reference sequence).

The chain has TRBV19 and TRBJ1-2, with D hard to call. This CDR3 region has 14 residues. Deletions cut 3 bases from V and 0 bases from J, with 8 bases between. Germline V gene sequence: CDR1 LNHDA, CDR2 SQIVND (reference sequence). The CDR3 here is CASSIRQANYGYTF. The CDR3 DNA is TGTGCCAGTAGTATCAGGCAGGCTAACTATGGCTACACCTTC.

V gene TRBV7-2 combines with J gene TRBJ1-6; no clear D gene. Trimming stripped 7 bases from V and 10 bases from J, with 23 bases between. Germline V gene data show CDR1 as SGHTA and CDR2 as FQGNSA. The length of the CDR3 is 16 residues. In DNA, the CDR3 is TGTGCCAGCATCGAGGGTCAGGCCATATACGGATCACCCCTCCACTTT. Translation gives CASIEGQAIYGSPLHF.

With regard to this clone: Other DNA sequences in the sample encode the same CDR3. This sequence joins TRBV2 and TRBJ2-5; no firm D call. The V end was cut by 8 bases, the J end by 2 bases, with 6 bases between. This CDR3 has 11 amino acids. The germline gives CDR1 SNHLY, CDR2 FYNNEI. The chain's CDR3 is CASRVQETQYF. The CDR3 nucleotides read TGTGCCAGCCGCGTTCAAGAGACCCAGTACTTC.

The rearrangement joins TRBV6-6 to TRBJ1-1; D gene ambiguous. The CDR3 covers 12 residues. Germline assignment: CDR1 MNHNY and CDR2 SVGAGI (reference sequence). Trimming removed 2 bases from V and 3 bases from J, with 4 bases in between. The CDR3 DNA follows: TGTGCCAGCAGTTACGGGTACACTGAAGCTTTCTTT. It translates to CASSYGYTEAFF.

CDR3 DNA: TGTGCCAGCAGCGAGATGAACACTGAAGCTTTCTTT. It encodes CASSEMNTEAFF. V gene TRBV6-2 or TRBV6-3 combines with J gene TRBJ1-1; no firm D call. V was trimmed by 6 bases and J by 0 bases, leaving 5 bases between them. This CDR3 region has 12 residues. Germline loops: CDR1 MNHEY, CDR2 SVGEGT.

This clone showed up just once. Other DNA sequences from this sample encode an identical CDR3 as well. The chain employs TRBV27 and TRBJ1-1; maybe TRBD1 (5 bases). This CDR3 comprises 14 residues. Trimming removed 3 bases from V and 1 base from J, with 9 bases in between. CDR1 is MNHEY, CDR2 SMNVEV, per germline (reference sequence). The CDR3 DNA follows: TGTGCCAGCAGTTTCAGGCAGGGGAACACTGAAGCTTTCTTT. This gives the protein CASSFRQGNTEAFF.

V and J are TRBV11-2 and TRBJ2-7; D remains unclear. Germline CDR1 and CDR2: SGHAT and FQNNGV. CDR3 length: 15 residues. V was clipped by 5 bases and J by 2 bases, with 16 bases between them. The CDR3 region has the DNA TGTGCCAGCAGCCCAGGAATCCAACTTACCTACGAGCAGTACTTC. Translated: CASSPGIQLTYEQYF.

This clone has a single count. The chain combines TRBV5-4 with TRBJ1-2; 8 bases fit TRBD1. The germline V gene has CDR1 SGHNT and CDR2 YYREEE (reference sequence). The V segment lost 2 bases and the J segment 5 bases; nucleotides outside the gene matches: 2. The CDR3 runs 13 residues. CDR3 bases: TGTGCCAGCAGCTTCGACAGGGGATATGGCTACACCTTC. Amino acid sequence: CASSFDRGYGYTF.

The chain couples TRBV5-1 to TRBJ2-3, with TRBD1 as a possible D gene (6 bases). Trimming shortened V by 2 bases and J by 2 bases, and 9 bases separated the two germline ends. The germline V gene has CDR1 SGHRS and CDR2 YFSETQ. This CDR3 has 14 amino acids. In nucleotides, the CDR3 is TGCGCCAGCAGCTTTGGACAGACCACAGATACGCAGTATTTT. Encoded protein: CASSFGQTTDTQYF. The whole variable domain, filled in from reference TRBV5-1 and TRBJ2-3, reads KAGVTQTPRYLIKTRGQQVTLSCSPISGHRSVSWYQQTPGQGLQFLFEYFSETQRNKGNFPGRFSGRQFSNSRSEMNVSTLELGDSALYLCASSFGQTTDTQYFGPGTRLTVL.

This clone was seen repeatedly, ten times or more. The chain links TRBV4-1 to TRBJ2-2; D might be TRBD2 (6 bases). The germline CDR1 and CDR2 sequences are MGHRA and YSYEKL. V shed 3 bases and J shed 5 bases, with 13 bases lying between them. The CDR3 consists of 15 residues. The CDR3 here is CASSHGRGQTGELFF. CDR3 coding DNA: TGCGCCAGCAGCCATGGGCGGGGCCAAACCGGGGAGCTGTTTTTT.

The V and J genes are TRBV5-5 and TRBJ2-2; 8 nucleotides agree with TRBD1. Losses at the gene ends were 0 bases for V and 4 bases for J; bases not matched to a gene: 5. Germline values: CDR1 SGHKS, CDR2 YYEKEE (reference sequence). CDR3 length equals 16 residues. CDR3 nucleotides: TGTGCCAGCAGCTTGGCGGACAGGGTTAGCACCGGGGAGCTGTTTTTT. Translation: CASSLADRVSTGELFF.